This is a list of T cell receptor beta chains from one sample in a study of blood T cell repertoires in COVID-19. The repertoire was sequenced with immunoSEQ multiplex PCR; TCRdb's copy has only in-frame clones and lacks some. The table records fewer than 50,000 clones, nearly 80% of them present only once. Sequencing input: peripheral blood. These TCRs come from a man between 65 and 80 years old with acute or convalescent COVID-19. Both conserved end residues are part of each CDR3. The order of the fields is D gene, V gene, J gene, clone size, CDR3 DNA, CDR3 protein. The D gene is left open where the match is weak. Clone sizes are given selectively: once, few, many, or a class where the clone is expanded.

NA	TRBV19	TRBJ2-7	NA	TGTGCCAGTAGTCGTCGGGACAACGTGAACTACGAGCAGTACTTC	CASSRRDNVNYEQYF
NA	TRBV3-1/TRBV3-2	TRBJ1-4	NA	TGTGCCAGCAGCCAAGAAATAGGACGACCGGAGGGCAGGTCTAATGAAAAACTGTTTTTT	CASSQEIGRPEGRSNEKLFF
NA	TRBV28	TRBJ1-2	NA	TGTGCCAGCAGTTTGGGGACATTTTCGGAGGGCTACACCTTC	CASSLGTFSEGYTF
NA	TRBV6-5	TRBJ2-2	NA	TGTGCCAGCAATTCAGGGGTCACCGGGGAGCTGTTTTTT	CASNSGVTGELFF
TRBD1	TRBV6-5	TRBJ1-2	NA	TGTGCCAGCAGTCCACTCACGGACAGGGATTATGGCTACACCTTC	CASSPLTDRDYGYTF
TRBD1	TRBV4-3	TRBJ2-7	NA	TGCGCCAGCAGCCGAGACAGGGCCTACGAGCAGTACTTC	CASSRDRAYEQYF
TRBD2	TRBV5-1	TRBJ2-5	once	TGCGCCAGCAGCCCCTCCATAGGGGCGGGGGAAGAGACCCAGTACTTC	CASSPSIGAGEETQYF
NA	TRBV7-9	TRBJ1-6	NA	TGTGCCAGCAGCTTACCCACTAAAACCAATTCCAAGCTCCACTTT	CASSLPTKTNSKLHF
TRBD1	TRBV6-5	TRBJ2-2	NA	TGTGCCAGCAGGGCAACCGGGACAGGCACCGGGGAGCTGTTTTTT	CASRATGTGTGELFF
TRBD2	TRBV2	TRBJ2-2	NA	TGTGCCAGCAAACTGGGACTAGCGAACACCGGGGAGCTGTTTTTT	CASKLGLANTGELFF
TRBD1	TRBV6-5	TRBJ1-1	NA	TGTGCCAGCAGATTCGGGACAGGGGGAGCCGAAGCTTTCTTT	CASRFGTGGAEAFF
NA	TRBV21-1	TRBJ2-1	NA	TGTGCCTCCCCGGGGGCAGGGGGACATGAGCAGTTCTTC	CASPGAGGHEQFF
TRBD1	TRBV4-3	TRBJ2-1	NA	TGCGCCAGCAGCCGCGGGACAGGGGGTCGGAATGAGCAGTTCTTC	CASSRGTGGRNEQFF
NA	TRBV7-9	TRBJ1-2	once	TGTGCCAGCAGCTTGGACAGCTCCTATGGCTACACCTTC	CASSLDSSYGYTF
NA	TRBV7-2	TRBJ1-5	NA	TGTGCCAGCAGCTTAGAAGCGGGGGGCGGCAATCAGCCCCAGCATTTT	CASSLEAGGGNQPQHF
TRBD2	TRBV7-6	TRBJ2-2	NA	TGTGCCAGCAGCTCCCTCTCAGCGGGGGCTACCACCGGGGAGCTGTTTTTT	CASSSLSAGATTGELFF
TRBD1	TRBV7-9	TRBJ1-4	NA	TGTGCCAGCAGCTTAGCTTTTGGGGACGGGACAGCTAATGAAAAACTGTTTTTT	CASSLAFGDGTANEKLFF
TRBD1	TRBV11-2	TRBJ1-1	NA	TGTGCCAGCAGCCCCCGGACAGGGGGCCCTGAAGCTTTCTTT	CASSPRTGGPEAFF
TRBD1	TRBV5-5	TRBJ1-5	NA	TGTGCCAGCAGCCCGTGGGGACAGAAAGATCAGCCCCAGCATTTT	CASSPWGQKDQPQHF
NA	TRBV5-1	TRBJ1-2	NA	TGCGCCAGCAGCCCTGGGCAGCCAGGGGAGCGCGGCTACACCTTC	CASSPGQPGERGYTF
NA	TRBV7-2	TRBJ2-3	NA	TGTGCCAGCAGCACTTATACAGCAGATACGCAGTATTTT	CASSTYTADTQYF
NA	TRBV2	TRBJ1-4	NA	TGTGCCAGCAGGACCCAGGGTTTAAGGGAAAAACTGTTTTTT	CASRTQGLREKLFF
NA	TRBV6-5	TRBJ2-7	NA	TGTGCCAGCAGTAGGCGGGACAGCAGCTCCTACGAGCAGTACTTC	CASSRRDSSSYEQYF
NA	TRBV2	TRBJ1-2	NA	TGTGCCAGCAGAAAAGGGGTCAGGGTTGATGGCTACACCTTC	CASRKGVRVDGYTF
NA	TRBV7-2	TRBJ1-4	NA	TGTGCCAGCAGCTTAGATTTCGGTCGGAAACTGTTTTTT	CASSLDFGRKLFF
TRBD1	TRBV3-1/TRBV3-2	TRBJ2-7	NA	TGTGCCAGCAGCCCCGGACAGGGAGGCCCCTACGAGCAGTACTTC	CASSPGQGGPYEQYF
NA	TRBV5-4	TRBJ1-1	NA	TGTGCCAGCCAGCCCTTAACGACAGTTCGAATGAACACTGAAGCTTTCTTT	CASQPLTTVRMNTEAFF
NA	TRBV5-5	TRBJ2-7	NA	TGTGCCAGCAGCTTGGGGACAGCGTCCTACGAGCAGTACTTC	CASSLGTASYEQYF
NA	TRBV7-3	TRBJ2-1	few	TGTGCCAGCAGCCCCCTTGCGGGGATAAACAATGAGCAGTTCTTC	CASSPLAGINNEQFF
NA	TRBV30	TRBJ1-3	NA	TGTGCCCTGAAAGAGTCCGGAAACACCATATATTTT	CALKESGNTIYF
NA	TRBV5-1	TRBJ2-1	once	TGCGCCAGCAGCCCGGCGGGTAGCAATGAGCAGTTCTTC	CASSPAGSNEQFF
TRBD1	TRBV6-5	TRBJ2-5	NA	TGTGCCAGCAGCAGGACAGGTGGGGAAGAGACCCAGTACTTC	CASSRTGGEETQYF
NA	TRBV5-1	TRBJ1-4	NA	TGCGCCAGCAGGGTACAGACAACTAATGAAAAACTGTTTTTT	CASRVQTTNEKLFF
TRBD1	TRBV6-5	TRBJ1-6	NA	TGTGCCAGCAGTAGAGGACAGGGGGCGAATTCACCCCTCCACTTT	CASSRGQGANSPLHF
NA	TRBV20-1	TRBJ2-1	NA	TGCAGTACTCCCTTGGGGAGTGAGCAGTTCTTC	CSTPLGSEQFF
TRBD1	TRBV2	TRBJ2-3	NA	TGTGCCAGCAGTGTAAACAGGGGGCCCACAGATACGCAGTATTTT	CASSVNRGPTDTQYF
TRBD2	TRBV2	TRBJ2-5	NA	TGTGCCAGCAGTGCGGGACTAGCGGCGATTCAAGAGACCCAGTACTTC	CASSAGLAAIQETQYF
TRBD2	TRBV5-1	TRBJ2-2	few	TGCGCCAGCAGCGACACGGGGGGCACCGGGGAGCTGTTTTTT	CASSDTGGTGELFF
NA	TRBV7-8	TRBJ1-6	NA	TGTGCCAGCAGCTCCTACAGGGCCTCAAATTCACCCCTCCACTTT	CASSSYRASNSPLHF
NA	TRBV7-9	TRBJ1-1	NA	TGTGCCAGCAGCTTAGTGGTCAGGAACACTGAAGCTTTCTTT	CASSLVVRNTEAFF
TRBD1	TRBV14	TRBJ1-2	NA	TGTGCCAGCAGCTCCCGGACAGGGGCTTCCTATGGCTACACCTTC	CASSSRTGASYGYTF
TRBD2	TRBV19	TRBJ2-3	NA	TGTGCCAGTAGTGTACTAGCGGGGGTTGGAGATACGCAGTATTTT	CASSVLAGVGDTQYF
NA	TRBV4-1	TRBJ2-7	once	TGCGCCAGCAGCCAAGATCACCAGCGGGCCAACGGAGGCGAGCAGTACTTC	CASSQDHQRANGGEQYF
NA	TRBV19	TRBJ2-3	NA	TGTGCCAGTGCGACGGGGGACGGTACGCAGTATTTT	CASATGDGTQYF
NA	TRBV11-2	TRBJ2-7	NA	TGTGCCAGCAGCTCCCGGACAGCTTCCTACGAGCAGTACTTC	CASSSRTASYEQYF
NA	TRBV7-9	TRBJ1-3	NA	TGTGCCAGCAGCCTCCCGATAGTGAACACCATATATTTT	CASSLPIVNTIYF
NA	TRBV6-2/TRBV6-3	TRBJ2-7	NA	TGTGCCAGCAGTTACCGACTCTACGAGCAGTACTTC	CASSYRLYEQYF
NA	TRBV29-1	TRBJ2-1	NA	TGCAGCGTTGAAGGGTGGCAGGCTCACTACAATGAGCAGTTCTTC	CSVEGWQAHYNEQFF
TRBD1	TRBV4-1	TRBJ1-2	NA	TGCGCCAGCAGCCCTCCGCCGGACAGGGAACTTTATGGCTACACCTTC	CASSPPPDRELYGYTF
NA	TRBV27	TRBJ1-5	NA	TGTGCCAGCAGAACTAGGGCAGGGGCTATTGGGAGCAATCAGCCCCAGCATTTT	CASRTRAGAIGSNQPQHF
NA	TRBV6-5	TRBJ1-2	NA	TGTGCCAGCAGTCCCGCTCGGGATAACTATGGCTACACCTTC	CASSPARDNYGYTF
TRBD2	TRBV7-2	TRBJ2-3	NA	TGTGCCAGCAGCTTAGGGCTAGCGGGGTACTTTAGCACAGATACGCAGTATTTT	CASSLGLAGYFSTDTQYF
NA	TRBV6-5	TRBJ2-2	few	TGTGCCAGCAGCCTAGGAGGAGTAACCGGGGAGCTGTTTTTT	CASSLGGVTGELFF
NA	TRBV7-8	TRBJ1-1	NA	TGTGCCAGCAGCTTATTTCGGGAAGCTTTCTTT	CASSLFREAFF
TRBD1	TRBV7-2	TRBJ2-5	many	TGTGCCAGCAGCTTAGGCAGGGGGCTGGTGGAGACCCAGTACTTC	CASSLGRGLVETQYF
NA	TRBV2	TRBJ2-1	NA	TGTGCCAGCAGTGTGCGGGGCTCCTACAATGAGCAGTTCTTC	CASSVRGSYNEQFF
NA	TRBV19	TRBJ1-1	few	TGTGCCAGTAGTATCTCTCTCAGCACTGAAGCTTTCTTT	CASSISLSTEAFF
TRBD2	TRBV6-6	TRBJ2-7	NA	TGTGCCAGCACTCTAGCGGGGATCTACGAGCAGTACTTC	CASTLAGIYEQYF
TRBD1	TRBV7-2	TRBJ2-6	NA	TGTGCCAGCAGCTCGGGGACAGGGGGAATTTCTGGGGCCAACGTCCTGACTTTC	CASSSGTGGISGANVLTF